A selection of T cell receptor beta chains follows, all from one sample in a study of blood T cell repertoires in COVID-19. Generated by immunoSEQ multiplex PCR, the TCRdb table keeps only in-frame clones and is missing some. The sample records 130,000 or so clones, about four fifths being singletons. What was sequenced was peripheral blood. The source of these receptors is a woman of 80 years or more with acute or convalescent COVID-19. The CDR3 runs from the conserved cysteine through the conserved F or W. The D gene is left open where the match is weak. The listing skips clone size in some rows; elsewhere it reads once, few, many or a size class.

>TRBV6-2/TRBV6-3|TRBD1|few|TRBJ1-5
TGTGCCAGCAGCCGGGACAGGGCCACATATAGCAATCAGCCCCAGCATTTT
CASSRDRATYSNQPQHF
>TRBV7-3|.|once|TRBJ1-1
TGTGCCAGCAGCTTGGGGCAGAACACTGAAGCTTTCTTT
CASSLGQNTEAFF
>TRBV11-2|TRBD1|.|TRBJ1-2
TGTGCCAGCAGCTTAGGACAGGGGGCTGGCGGCTACACCTTC
CASSLGQGAGGYTF
>TRBV4-1|TRBD1|.|TRBJ1-2
TGCGCCAGCAGCCTTCCTCCCACGGACAGGGCTTTCTATGGCTACACCTTC
CASSLPPTDRAFYGYTF
>TRBV18|.|.|TRBJ1-4
TGTGCCAGCTCACCATGGGGGCAGGTTTCGGAAAAACTGTTTTTT
CASSPWGQVSEKLFF
>TRBV27|TRBD1|once|TRBJ1-1
TGTGCCAGCAGTTCCCGTATGGGGTGGGACAGGGGTAACACTGAAGCTTTCTTT
CASSSRMGWDRGNTEAFF
>TRBV5-6|.|.|TRBJ2-3
TGTGCCAGCAGCTTGGGGACTACCTGGACGGCAGATACGCAGTATTTT
CASSLGTTWTADTQYF
>TRBV5-1|TRBD1|.|TRBJ1-1
TGCGCCAGCAGCCTGCCGACAGGGCCCACTGAAGCTTTCTTT
CASSLPTGPTEAFF
>TRBV10-3|TRBD1|few|TRBJ1-2
TGTGCCACCCGTCCCGGGACAGGGGGGTATGGCTACACCTTC
CATRPGTGGYGYTF
>TRBV15|.|.|TRBJ1-4
TGTGCCACCAGGCCTTTGACAGGACCAACTAATGAAAAACTGTTTTTT
CATRPLTGPTNEKLFF
>TRBV18|.|once|TRBJ1-1
TGTGCCAGCTCACCAGGACAAGACACTGAAGCTTTCTTT
CASSPGQDTEAFF
>TRBV9|TRBD1|once|TRBJ2-7
TGTGCCAGCAGCGTAGAGGGGACAGGGTCGTACGAGCAGTACTTC
CASSVEGTGSYEQYF
>TRBV4-1|.|.|TRBJ2-2
TGCGCCAGCAGCCAAGATTGGGGGGTTACCGGGGAGCTGTTTTTT
CASSQDWGVTGELFF
>TRBV18|.|.|TRBJ2-4
TGTGCCAGCTTCTTAGCCGTAGCCAAAAACATTCAGTACTTC
CASFLAVAKNIQYF
>TRBV5-6|TRBD2|.|TRBJ2-7
TGTGCCAGCAGCTTAGGACTGCGGGGGGGCGAGCAGTACTTC
CASSLGLRGGEQYF
>TRBV7-8|TRBD1|.|TRBJ2-1
TGTGCCAGCAGCCGACAGGGGAGCTCCTACAATGAGCAGTTCTTC
CASSRQGSSYNEQFF
>TRBV7-8|.|.|TRBJ1-6
TGTGCCAGCAGCTTAGGACAGGATAATTCACCCCTCCACTTT
CASSLGQDNSPLHF
>TRBV28|TRBD1|.|TRBJ1-4
TGTGCCAGCAGTTTATGGGAGGGGGCGAGCTATGCAACTAATGAAAAACTGTTTTTT
CASSLWEGASYATNEKLFF
>TRBV29-1|.|.|TRBJ1-2
TGCAGCGTCCTTCTGGGCCCCCAGCAAGGCTACACCTTC
CSVLLGPQQGYTF
>TRBV7-3|TRBD1|few|TRBJ2-3
TGTGCCAGCAGCTTATACCGGGACAGGGGGCAAGATACGCAGTATTTT
CASSLYRDRGQDTQYF
>TRBV5-5|TRBD1|few|TRBJ1-4
TGTGCCAGCACCCTCTCTCAGGGGGCGCGAGGTGAAAAACTGTTTTTT
CASTLSQGARGEKLFF
>TRBV21-1|.|once|TRBJ1-2
TGTGCCAGCGGGTTCCACCAGGGTTATGGCTACACCTTC
CASGFHQGYGYTF
>TRBV6-5|.|.|TRBJ1-2
TGTGCCAGCAGTTACCAGGGCAACTATGGCTACACCTTC
CASSYQGNYGYTF
>TRBV7-8|TRBD1|.|TRBJ1-1
TGTGCCAGCAGCAACCAGGGGGCCGGAATGAACACTGAAGCTTTCTTT
CASSNQGAGMNTEAFF
>TRBV7-3|.|.|TRBJ1-3
TGTGCCAGCAGCTTAGACCCGAGGGCTGGAAACACCATATATTTT
CASSLDPRAGNTIYF
>TRBV9|.|.|TRBJ1-1
TGTGCCAGCAGCGTAGTGGAGCGAGATCGGGCTGAAGCTTTCTTT
CASSVVERDRAEAFF
>TRBV11-3|.|.|TRBJ2-2
TGTGCCAGCAGCTTAGGGGGGGGCCGCACCGGGGAGCTGTTTTTT
CASSLGGGRTGELFF
>TRBV30|.|.|TRBJ1-1
TGTGCCTTCGAAGGGGTGGACACTGAAGCTTTCTTT
CAFEGVDTEAFF
>TRBV20-1|.|.|TRBJ1-4
TGCAGTGCCAGTAATACAGAAAATGAAAAACTGTTTTTT
CSASNTENEKLFF
>TRBV11-2|TRBD1|.|TRBJ1-4
TGTGCCAGCAGTCCTTGGGGGACAGTACGCGAAAAACTGTTTTTT
CASSPWGTVREKLFF
>TRBV5-1|TRBD1|.|TRBJ1-1
TGCGCCAGCAGCTTGCCCGGGACAGGCACTGAAGCTTTCTTT
CASSLPGTGTEAFF
>TRBV27|TRBD1|.|TRBJ2-2
TGTGCCAGCAGTCCCAATCTGCGGGGACAGGGTAGCACCGGGGAGCTGTTTTTT
CASSPNLRGQGSTGELFF
>TRBV29-1|.|.|TRBJ2-1
TGCAGCGTTCAGACTAGACCCATCAATGAGCAGTTCTTC
CSVQTRPINEQFF
>TRBV11-3|TRBD1|.|TRBJ1-1
TGTGCCAGCAGCCCCGGACAGGGACAGAACACTGAAGCTTTCTTT
CASSPGQGQNTEAFF
>TRBV7-3|.|.|TRBJ1-5
TGTGCCAGCAGCCCCCGGGAGGGACGTAGCAATCAGCCCCAGCATTTT
CASSPREGRSNQPQHF
>TRBV7-9|TRBD1|.|TRBJ1-5
TGTGCCAGCAGCCCCGGGACAGGGGAGGGGATTCAGCCCCAGCATTTT
CASSPGTGEGIQPQHF
>TRBV19|TRBD2|.|TRBJ2-4
TGTGCCAGTAGTATTTTGCGGGGGGGTTCCAAAAACATTCAGTACTTC
CASSILRGGSKNIQYF
>TRBV6-5|.|.|TRBJ2-7
TGTGCCAGCAGTTACTCGAGACTTAGAGTGGAGTACTTC
CASSYSRLRVEYF